One sample yielded the 8 T cell receptor beta chains listed below, sequenced in a study of PD-1 blockade in classical Hodgkin lymphoma. Time point in this sample: cycle 4 day 1 (C4D1), after 5 to 7 weeks of nivolumab. Every patient relapsed after autologous stem cell transplantation, and brentuximab vedotin exposure varied. Generated by immunoSEQ multiplex PCR, the TCRdb table keeps only in-frame clones and is missing some. The sample shows some 58,000 clones, about 90% of them seen only once. Sequences were derived from peripheral blood mononuclear cells (PBMCs), sampled before the fourth cycle of nivolumab. Receptors originate from a human donor with classical Hodgkin lymphoma.

V and J are TRBV28 and TRBJ1-2; no definite D call. The CDR3 totals 16 residues. V lost 6 bases to trimming and J lost 4 bases, with 21 bases between them. CDR1 is MDHEN, CDR2 SYDVKM, per germline. CDR3 region: CASRDRTGPRFYGYTF. CDR3 nucleotides: TGTGCCAGCAGGGACCGAACCGGGCCGAGATTCTATGGCTACACCTTC.

CDR3 nucleotides: TGCGCCAGCAGCTTGGAGGGGCATTCATTGTGGCACTATGGCTACACCTTC. Translated: CASSLEGHSLWHYGYTF. The chain has TRBV5-1 and TRBJ1-2; a weak D match, TRBD1 (5 bases). Germline V lookup: CDR1 SGHRS, CDR2 YFSETQ. The CDR3 sequence is 17 residues long. V was shortened by 0 bases and J by 3 bases, with 18 bases between the two germline ends.

The chain is built from TRBV7-9 and TRBJ1-3; no clear D. The CDR3 covers 14 residues. V was shortened by 1 base and J by 4 bases, with 8 bases between the two germline ends. The V gene's germline CDR1 is SEHNR and CDR2 FQNEAQ (reference sequence). This CDR3 reads CASSLDRQGNTIYF. CDR3 sequence (DNA): TGTGCCAGCAGCTTAGACAGACAAGGAAACACCATATATTTT.

This clone was found once. The genes are TRBV9 and TRBJ2-3; either TRBD1 or TRBD2 may supply D (6 bases each). Germline-derived CDR1 and CDR2 are SGDLS and YYNGEE. This CDR3 has 14 amino acids. V was clipped by 1 base and J by 3 bases, with 9 bases between them. This CDR3 is CASSVRGATDTQYF. The CDR3 DNA reads TGTGCCAGCAGCGTAAGGGGGGCTACAGATACGCAGTATTTT. Full variable domain (remainder filled in from reference TRBV9 and TRBJ2-3): DSGVTQTPKHLITATGQRVTLRCSPRSGDLSVYWYQQSLDQGLQFLIQYYNGEERAKGNILERFSAQQFPDLHSELNLSSLELGDSALYFCASSVRGATDTQYFGPGTRLTVL.

The rearrangement uses TRBV4-1 and TRBJ2-7, with D possibly matching TRBD1 (6 bases). The ends were cut back, 3 bases at V and 3 bases at J, with 12 bases in the middle. The CDR3 runs to 14 residues. Per germline, CDR1 MGHRA and CDR2 YSYEKL. The CDR3 spells CASSQTGLGYEQYF. DNA of the CDR3: TGCGCCAGCAGCCAGACAGGCCTGGGCTACGAGCAGTACTTC.

The chain links TRBV10-2 to TRBJ2-1; D is uncertain. This CDR3 is built from 13 residues. Trimming took off 3 bases at V and 7 bases at J, with 10 bases between the two ends. Germline V CDR1 and CDR2: WSHSY, SAAADI. The CDR3 DNA sequence: TGCGCCAGCAGTGACTCAAATGGAAATGAGCAGTTCTTC. This translates into CASSDSNGNEQFF.

A few counts support this clone. The V gene is TRBV30, the J gene TRBJ1-1; 8 bases line up with TRBD1. CDR3 size: 13 residues. V gave up 5 bases and J gave up 4 bases; unmatched junction bases: 6. The germline V gene has CDR1 GTSNPN and CDR2 SVGIG (reference sequence). CDR3 region: CAWGTGLGTEAFF. The CDR3 bases are TGTGCCTGGGGGACAGGCCTGGGCACTGAAGCTTTCTTT.

The rearrangement joins TRBV5-6 to TRBJ1-2, with D possibly TRBD1 on 5 matching bases. CDR3 length equals 17 residues. Per germline, CDR1 SGHDT and CDR2 YYEEEE. V shed 2 bases and J shed 5 bases, with 22 bases lying between them. CDR3 amino acids: CASSFWSGSSGSYGYTF. The DNA for the CDR3 is TGTGCCAGCAGCTTCTGGTCAGGGAGTTCTGGGTCGTATGGCTACACCTTC.